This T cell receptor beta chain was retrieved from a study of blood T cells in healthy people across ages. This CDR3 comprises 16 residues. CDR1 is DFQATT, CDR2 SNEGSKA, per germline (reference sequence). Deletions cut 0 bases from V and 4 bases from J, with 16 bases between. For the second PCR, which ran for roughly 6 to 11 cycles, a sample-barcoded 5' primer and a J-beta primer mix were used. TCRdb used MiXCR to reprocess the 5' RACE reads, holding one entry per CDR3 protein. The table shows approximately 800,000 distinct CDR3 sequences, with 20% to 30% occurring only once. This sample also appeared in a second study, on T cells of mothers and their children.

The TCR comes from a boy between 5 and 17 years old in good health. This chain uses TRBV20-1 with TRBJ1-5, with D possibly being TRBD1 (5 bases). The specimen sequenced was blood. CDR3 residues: CSARDLRGRNNQPQHF. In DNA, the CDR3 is TGCAGTGCTAGAGATTTAAGGGGTCGCAATAATCAGCCCCAGCATTTT.